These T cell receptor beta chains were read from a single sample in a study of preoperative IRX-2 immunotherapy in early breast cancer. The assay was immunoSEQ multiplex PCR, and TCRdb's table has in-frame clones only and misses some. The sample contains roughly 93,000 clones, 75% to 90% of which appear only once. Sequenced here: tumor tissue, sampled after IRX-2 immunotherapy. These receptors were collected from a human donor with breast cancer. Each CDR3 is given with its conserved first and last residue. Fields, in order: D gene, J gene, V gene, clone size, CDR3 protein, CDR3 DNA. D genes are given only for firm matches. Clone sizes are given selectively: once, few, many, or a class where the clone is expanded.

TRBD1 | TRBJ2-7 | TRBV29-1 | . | CSVSPGQGAYEQYF | TGCAGCGTCTCACCGGGACAGGGGGCCTACGAGCAGTACTTC
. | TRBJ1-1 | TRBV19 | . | CASSFSPNTEAFF | TGTGCCAGTAGTTTCAGCCCAAACACTGAAGCTTTCTTT
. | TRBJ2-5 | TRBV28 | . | CASSPPGGRETQYF | TGTGCCAGCAGTCCCCCAGGGGGGAGAGAGACCCAGTACTTC
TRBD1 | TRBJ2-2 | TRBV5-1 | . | CASSLGQGPTGELFF | TGCGCCAGCAGCTTAGGACAGGGTCCCACCGGGGAGCTGTTTTTT
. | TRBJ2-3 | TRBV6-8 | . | CASSDYRTDTQYF | TGTGCCAGCTCCGACTACCGCACGGATACGCAGTATTTT
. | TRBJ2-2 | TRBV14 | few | CASSPRNTGELFF | TGTGCCAGCAGCCCCAGGAACACCGGGGAGCTGTTTTTT
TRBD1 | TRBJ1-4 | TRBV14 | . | CASSRDRDNEKLFF | TGTGCCAGCAGCCGGGACAGGGATAATGAAAAACTGTTTTTT
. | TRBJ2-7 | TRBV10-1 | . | CASSEYPGPSYEQYF | TGCGCCAGCAGTGAGTATCCGGGACCTTCCTACGAGCAGTACTTC
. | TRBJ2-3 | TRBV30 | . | CASTGELFSTDTQYF | TGTGCCTCCACGGGGGAGCTATTCAGCACAGATACGCAGTATTTT
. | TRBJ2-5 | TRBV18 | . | CASSPPSRGETQYF | TGTGCCAGCTCACCACCGAGCCGTGGGGAGACCCAGTACTTC
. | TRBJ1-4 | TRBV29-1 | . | CSAGDRYATNEKLFF | TGCAGCGCTGGGGACCGTTATGCAACTAATGAAAAACTGTTTTTT
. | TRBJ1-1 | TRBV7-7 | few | CASSSGGAGTEAFF | TGTGCCAGCAGCTCCGGAGGGGCGGGCACTGAAGCTTTCTTT
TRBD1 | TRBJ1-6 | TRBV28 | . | CVHGTGNSPLHF | TGTGTCCACGGGACAGGGAATTCACCCCTCCACTTT
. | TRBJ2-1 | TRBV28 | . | CASRLTTMDEQFF | TGTGCCAGCAGACTAACGACTATGGATGAGCAGTTCTTC
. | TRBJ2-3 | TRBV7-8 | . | CVGTSGGTDTQYF | TGTGTCGGTACGAGTGGGGGCACAGATACGCAGTATTTT
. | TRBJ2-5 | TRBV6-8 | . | CASSYSKGETQYF | TGTGCCAGCAGTTACTCGAAGGGGGAGACCCAGTACTTC
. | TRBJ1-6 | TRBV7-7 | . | CASSLLGDNSLLHF | TGTGCCAGCAGCTTACTGGGAGATAATTCACTCCTCCACTTT
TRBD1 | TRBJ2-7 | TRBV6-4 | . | CASSGQGAMSLDEQYF | TGTGCCAGCTCGGGACAGGGGGCTATGTCACTCGACGAGCAGTACTTC
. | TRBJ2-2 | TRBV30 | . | CAWMSPGTGELFF | TGTGCCTGGATGTCCCCCGGTACCGGGGAGCTGTTTTTT
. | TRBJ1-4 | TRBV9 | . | CASSGGFATNEKLFF | TGTGCCAGCAGCGGGGGCTTTGCAACTAATGAAAAACTGTTTTTT
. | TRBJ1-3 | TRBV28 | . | CASSADQRDTIYF | TGTGCCAGCAGCGCGGACCAAAGAGACACCATATATTTT
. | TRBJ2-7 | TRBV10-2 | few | CASSESQGLLKVEQYF | TGCGCCAGCAGTGAGTCTCAGGGCCTTCTCAAAGTGGAGCAGTACTTC
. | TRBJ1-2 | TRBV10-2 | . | CASSEDRLLYGYTF | TGCGCCAGCAGTGAGGACAGGCTGCTCTATGGCTACACCTTC
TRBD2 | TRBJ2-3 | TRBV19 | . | CASRRGSSTDTQYF | TGTGCCAGCAGGCGGGGGTCGAGCACAGATACGCAGTATTTT
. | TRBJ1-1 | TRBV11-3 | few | CASSLVGNMATEAFF | TGTGCCAGCAGCTTAGTAGGGAACATGGCGACTGAAGCTTTCTTT
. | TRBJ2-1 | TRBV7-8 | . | CASSPRSRRSYNEQFF | TGTGCCAGCAGCCCTAGAAGCAGACGCTCCTACAATGAGCAGTTCTTC
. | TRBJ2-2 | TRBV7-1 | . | CASSLEDTGELFF | TGTGCCAGCAGCCTAGAGGACACCGGGGAGCTGTTTTTT
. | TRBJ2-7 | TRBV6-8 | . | CASSSRDLSPEQYF | TGTGCCAGCAGTAGCCGGGACCTTTCTCCCGAGCAGTACTTC
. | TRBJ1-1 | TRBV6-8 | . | CASSSRLTEAFF | TGTGCCAGCAGTTCCAGGTTGACTGAAGCTTTCTTT
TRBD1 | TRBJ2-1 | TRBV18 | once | CASSPDRPTYNEQFF | TGTGCCAGCTCACCGGACAGGCCGACTTACAATGAGCAGTTCTTC
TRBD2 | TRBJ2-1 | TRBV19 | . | CATSSGKSYNEQFF | TGTGCCACTTCAAGCGGGAAGTCCTACAATGAGCAGTTCTTC
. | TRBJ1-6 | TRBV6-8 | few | CASNEQLPNSPLHF | TGTGCCAGCAACGAGCAGCTACCGAATTCACCCCTCCACTTT
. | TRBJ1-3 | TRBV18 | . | CASSPGGGNTIYF | TGTGCCAGCTCACCAGGGGGTGGAAACACCATATATTTT
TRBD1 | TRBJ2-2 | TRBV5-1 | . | CASSQDRGHATGELFF | TGCGCCAGCAGCCAAGACAGGGGACACGCGACCGGGGAGCTGTTTTTT
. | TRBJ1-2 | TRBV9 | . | CASSQGREGGYTF | TGTGCCAGCAGCCAAGGGCGGGAGGGCGGCTACACCTTC
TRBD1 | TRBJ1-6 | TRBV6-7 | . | CASSYGTGVNSPLHF | TGTGCCAGCAGTTACGGTACAGGGGTTAATTCACCCCTCCACTTT
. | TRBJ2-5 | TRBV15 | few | CATSRGDSQETQYF | TGTGCCACCAGCAGAGGCGACAGTCAAGAGACCCAGTACTTC
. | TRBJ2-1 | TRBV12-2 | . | CASRRGGSSYNEQFF | TGTGCCTCTCGTCGGGGGGGTAGCTCCTACAATGAGCAGTTCTTC
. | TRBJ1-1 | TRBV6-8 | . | CAISGPNTEAFF | TGTGCCATCAGTGGCCCGAACACTGAAGCTTTCTTT
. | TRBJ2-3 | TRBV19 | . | CASSTYPIGAGTSTDTQYF | TGTGCCAGTAGTACATACCCAATAGGGGCGGGAACCAGCACAGATACGCAGTATTTT